The 21 T cell receptor beta chains below all came from one sample that was sequenced in a study of control samples from healthy donors and cancer patients. Sequencing used immunoSEQ multiplex PCR; TCRdb keeps in-frame clones, though not all of them. The data contain about 94,000 clones, 75% to 95% of them singletons. Material for sequencing was blood. The receptors were sampled from a woman aged 18-35 years in good health.

The J gene is TRBJ1-1, the V gene TRBV15, with D possibly being TRBD1 (5 bases). V was shortened by 0 bases and J by 6 bases, with 8 bases between the two germline ends. From germline, CDR1 is LNHNV and CDR2 YYDKDF (reference sequence). The CDR3 covers 13 residues. This chain's CDR3 is CATSRDKGSEAFF. DNA for the CDR3: TGTGCCACCAGCAGAGATAAGGGGTCTGAAGCTTTCTTT.

The CDR3 DNA sequence: TGTGCCAGTAGTATGTCTGGGGGGGCCCCCACCTACGAGCAGTACTTC. Protein: CASSMSGGAPTYEQYF. The chain links TRBV19 to TRBJ2-7, with a weak D call TRBD2 (7 bases). Germline loops: CDR1 LNHDA, CDR2 SQIVND (reference sequence). The CDR3 runs 16 residues. V gave up 3 bases and J gave up 2 bases, with 17 bases separating them.

V is TRBV6-1 and J is TRBJ2-7; 8 bases match TRBD1. With V trimmed by 0 bases and J by 8 bases, 3 bases remained unmatched. The V gene's germline CDR1 is MNHNS and CDR2 SASEGT. This CDR3 comprises 13 residues. The CDR3 loop is CASSEAAGGKQYF. CDR3 in DNA: TGTGCCAGCAGTGAAGCCGCAGGGGGCAAGCAGTACTTC.

This sequence joins TRBV4-2 and TRBJ1-6; TRBD1 agrees at 9 bases. Per the germline V gene, CDR1 is LGHNA and CDR2 is YNFKEQ. Trimming took 3 bases from V and 8 from J; bases not matched to a gene: 8. The CDR3 consists of 16 residues. CDR3: CASSHYTQGADSPLHF. In nucleotides, the CDR3 is TGTGCCAGCAGCCACTACACACAGGGGGCTGATTCACCCCTCCACTTT.

V and J are TRBV29-1 and TRBJ2-7; D is unresolved. V gave up 7 bases and J gave up 3 bases, with 13 bases separating them. CDR3 size: 12 residues. Looked up from germline, CDR1 is SQVTM and CDR2 is ANQGSEA. The CDR3 sequence is CSAYRSSYEQYF. The DNA of the CDR3 is TGCAGCGCCTACCGCTCCAGCTACGAGCAGTACTTC.

V gene TRBV7-9 combines with J gene TRBJ1-1; no clear D. Trimming pared 2 bases from V and 11 bases from J, leaving 15 bases between. This CDR3 spans 13 amino acids. CDR1 and CDR2 from the germline V gene are SEHNR and FQNEAQ (reference sequence). CDR3 sequence reads: CASSLLHAGGAFF. The CDR3 DNA sequence: TGTGCCAGCAGCTTATTACATGCTGGTGGGGCTTTCTTT.

This clone is categorized as medium-sized. The genes are TRBV6-4 and TRBJ1-4, with 7 bases lining up with TRBD1. Trimming took 3 bases from V and 4 from J; bases not matched to a gene: 5. This CDR3 is 15 amino acids long. Germline V gene data show CDR1 as MRHNA and CDR2 as SNTAGT. This CDR3 is CASSEKAGGNEKLFF. CDR3 DNA: TGTGCCAGCAGTGAGAAAGCAGGGGGTAATGAAAAACTGTTTTTT.

V and J are TRBV2 and TRBJ1-5; D uncertain. Germline-derived CDR1 and CDR2 are SNHLY and FYNNEI. The CDR3 consists of 13 residues. Trimming shortened V by 8 bases and J by 3 bases, and 11 bases separated the two germline ends. The CDR3, as DNA: TGTGCCAGCTCCGGGCGGCCCAATCAGCCCCAGCATTTT. Protein sequence: CASSGRPNQPQHF. The whole variable domain, filled in from reference TRBV2 and TRBJ1-5, reads EPEVTQTPSHQVTQMGQEVILRCVPISNHLYFYWYRQILGQKVEFLVSFYNNEISEKSEIFDDQFSVERPDGSNFTLKIRSTKLEDSAMYFCASSGRPNQPQHFGDGTRLSIL.

This rearrangement joins TRBV3-1 (or the pseudogene TRBV3-2) to TRBJ2-7, with TRBD1 matching 9 bases. V shed 1 base, J shed 7 bases, and the junction held 8 bases outside the gene matches. CDR1 is LGHDT and CDR2 is YNNKEL in the germline V gene (reference sequence). This CDR3 is built from 15 residues. The CDR3 coding sequence is TGTGCCAGCAGCCAAGGGGGGACAGGGCTAAGAGAGCAGTACTTC. Protein sequence: CASSQGGTGLREQYF.

The genes are TRBV20-1 and TRBJ1-4; 7 bases are shared with TRBD1. Trimming took 3 bases from V and 5 from J; bases not matched to a gene: 9. The CDR3 consists of 15 residues. Germline V gene data show CDR1 as DFQATT and CDR2 as SNEGSKA (reference sequence). The CDR3 nucleotides read TGCAGTGCTAGTAAGCAGGGACAGCCAAATGAAAAACTGTTTTTT. As protein: CSASKQGQPNEKLFF.

The V and J genes are TRBV7-8 and TRBJ1-5, with D uncertain. The germline V gene has CDR1 SGHVS and CDR2 FQNEAQ. Deletions cut 1 base from V and 0 bases from J, with 13 bases between. The CDR3 is made up of 17 amino acids. CDR3 protein: CASSLDGWTPSNQPQHF. In DNA form, the CDR3 reads TGTGCCAGCAGCTTAGACGGTTGGACCCCTAGCAATCAGCCCCAGCATTTT.

The CDR3 bases are TGTGCCAGCGTGCCGGCAGGACAGCCGATAAATGAGCAGTTCTTC. It is translated as CASVPAGQPINEQFF. The V gene is TRBV2, the J gene TRBJ2-1; perhaps TRBD1 as D (6 bases). Trimming took off 8 bases at V and 7 bases at J, with 21 bases between the two ends. The germline V gene has CDR1 SNHLY and CDR2 FYNNEI. The CDR3 totals 15 residues.

This chain links TRBV7-2 with TRBJ2-5; D is perhaps TRBD2 (5 bases). This CDR3 is built from 15 residues. Germline-derived CDR1 and CDR2 are SGHTA and FQGNSA. V was cut by 7 bases and J by 7 bases, with 22 bases left in between. CDR3 amino acids: CASNLIGTYEGTQYF. The CDR3 DNA reads as TGTGCCAGCAACCTTATTGGAACGTACGAGGGGACCCAGTACTTC.

The chain couples TRBV27 to TRBJ1-1; no clear D gene. The CDR3 consists of 13 residues. The V end lost 4 bases, the J end lost 5 bases, and 11 bases lay between the germline ends. CDR1 is MNHEY and CDR2 is SMNVEV in the germline V gene (reference sequence). The CDR3 DNA reads as TGTGCCAGCAGTTACAGCGCGGGGACTGAAGCTTTCTTT. Translating it yields CASSYSAGTEAFF.

The rearrangement links TRBV4-2 to TRBJ1-6; D gene unclear. The V end was cut by 0 bases, the J end by 9 bases, with 12 bases between. This CDR3 is 15 amino acids long. CDR1 is LGHNA and CDR2 is YNFKEQ in the germline V gene. The DNA for the CDR3 is TGTGCCAGCAGCCAAGATACCCAACTGGGTTCACCCCTCCACTTT. This encodes CASSQDTQLGSPLHF.

The chain couples TRBV5-1 to TRBJ2-1, with 8 nucleotides matching TRBD2. The CDR3 length is 14 residues. V lost 9 bases and J lost 5; bases outside the gene matches: 10. Germline CDR1 and CDR2: SGHRS and YFSETQ. The CDR3 DNA follows: TGCGCCATCCTAAGCGGGGGCTCTGACAATGAGCAGTTCTTC. Translated, it gives CAILSGGSDNEQFF. The variable domain in full, completed from reference TRBV5-1 and TRBJ2-1, reads KAGVTQTPRYLIKTRGQQVTLSCSPISGHRSVSWYQQTPGQGLQFLFEYFSETQRNKGNFPGRFSGRQFSNSRSEMNVSTLELGDSALYLCAILSGGSDNEQFFGPGTRLTVL.

The J gene is TRBJ2-1, the V gene TRBV2; TRBD2 aligns across 8 bases. V was clipped by 8 bases and J by 4 bases; unmatched bases: 13. The germline CDR1 and CDR2 sequences are SNHLY and FYNNEI. The CDR3 is 16 residues long. CDR3 DNA: TGTGCCAGCTTTTTTTCTAGCGGGTCCACATACAATGAGCAGTTCTTC. Translating gives CASFFSSGSTYNEQFF. Combining the CDR3 with reference TRBV2 and TRBJ2-1 gives the whole variable domain EPEVTQTPSHQVTQMGQEVILRCVPISNHLYFYWYRQILGQKVEFLVSFYNNEISEKSEIFDDQFSVERPDGSNFTLKIRSTKLEDSAMYFCASFFSSGSTYNEQFFGPGTRLTVL.

The chain joins TRBV18 to TRBJ2-2; D possibly corresponds to TRBD2 (6 bases). The V gene's germline CDR1 is KGHSH and CDR2 LQKENI. CDR3 length: 16 amino acids. Between the trimmed V and J ends, which lost 3 bases and 3 bases, there was a span of 14 bases. CDR3 protein: CASSPYQAGHTGELFF. The DNA of the CDR3 is TGTGCCAGCTCACCCTATCAGGCGGGGCACACCGGGGAGCTGTTTTTT.

This clone was recorded once. The rearrangement links TRBV11-2 to TRBJ2-7; D gene ambiguous. The CDR3 spans 19 residues. V lost 3 bases, J lost 0 bases, and 24 bases lay in between. Germline V gene lookup returns CDR1 SGHAT and CDR2 FQNNGV. In DNA, the CDR3 is TGTGCCAGCAGCTTGTTCGACGGATTATACCTTAGGAGCTCCTACGAGCAGTACTTC. Residues: CASSLFDGLYLRSSYEQYF.

This clone turned up a few times. V usage is TRBV9 and J usage is TRBJ1-2; D is possibly TRBD1 (5 bases). V gave up 4 bases and J gave up 0 bases, with 10 bases separating them. Germline V CDR1 and CDR2: SGDLS, YYNGEE. This CDR3 region has 14 residues. The CDR3 sequence: CASSPDSANYGYTF. The CDR3 nucleotides read TGTGCCAGCAGCCCCGACAGTGCTAACTATGGCTACACCTTC. The entire variable domain, with the rest obtained from reference TRBV9 and TRBJ1-2, is as follows: DSGVTQTPKHLITATGQRVTLRCSPRSGDLSVYWYQQSLDQGLQFLIQYYNGEERAKGNILERFSAQQFPDLHSELNLSSLELGDSALYFCASSPDSANYGYTFGSGTRLTVV.

The chain uses TRBV23-1 and TRBJ1-5; 7 nucleotides match TRBD1. TRBV23-1 is sorted into the ORF group, with uncertain function. The trim removed 8 bases at V and 9 bases at J, leaving 25 bases unmatched. The CDR3 runs 18 residues. In DNA form, the CDR3 reads TGCGCCAGCCCTGGTTCGAGGACAGGATGCGGGGGCGGAGGGCCCCAGCATTTT. The encoded protein is CASPGSRTGCGGGGPQHF.